This TCR beta chain originates from a study of T cell responses to AZD1222 COVID-19 vaccine. Findings and caveats of the study: Clonal diversity may have been underestimated, and the donors were mostly white British, with more females than males. Spike-specific TCR breadth and depth were elevated following two AZD1222 doses.

Clones were sequenced by immunoSEQ multiplex PCR, and TCRdb holds only the in-frame ones, with some missing. Among 150,000 to 180,000 clones, around nine tenths were seen once, and the ten largest hold 1.5%. Germline V gene lookup returns CDR1 SQVTM and CDR2 ANQGSEA. This CDR3 contains 12 residues. V was clipped by 4 bases and J by 2 bases, with 8 bases between them. In this sample, this clone turned up once. Its antigen is unidentified. This clonotype originated in an adult who received the AZD1222 COVID-19 vaccine. This specimen was peripheral blood, taken 28 days after the second AZD1222 dose. V is TRBV29-1 and J is TRBJ1-1; perhaps TRBD1 as D (5 bases). The CDR3 loop reads CSVGRANTEAFF. The CDR3 DNA reads as TGCAGCGTTGGCAGGGCCAACACTGAAGCTTTCTTT.